The next 4 T cell receptor beta chains were all read from a single sample in a study of CD8 T cells in Susac syndrome. An input of about 0.45 to 1 ug of RNA was subjected to reverse transcription using random hexamers. TCRdb reprocessed the immunoSEQ multiplex PCR reads via MiXCR and lists one record per CDR3 protein. The sample holds 150,000 or so distinct CDR3 sequences; about 96% are singletons and the top ten take about 0.12%. Source material: CD4+ T cells from PBMCs. The receptors derive from a human donor with Susac syndrome.

The chain joins TRBV7-2 to TRBJ1-5; perhaps TRBD1 as D (5 bases). The CDR3 runs 15 residues. Germline loops: CDR1 SGHTA, CDR2 FQGNSA. The V end lost 1 base, the J end lost 7 bases, and 14 bases lay between the germline ends. In DNA form, the CDR3 reads TGTGCCAGCAGCTTAGTCGGCGGAGGGGCGCAGCCCCAGCATTTT. This sequence encodes CASSLVGGGAQPQHF.

The chain joins TRBV28 to TRBJ2-1; D is possibly TRBD1 (6 bases). The V end was cut by 6 bases, the J end by 10 bases, with 7 bases between. Germline V gives CDR1 MDHEN, CDR2 SYDVKM. The CDR3 sequence is 10 residues long. This CDR3 is CASSTGEQFF. CDR3 nucleotides: TGTGCCAGCAGCACAGGGGAGCAGTTCTTC. Full variable domain (outside the CDR3, taken from reference TRBV28 and TRBJ2-1): DVKVTQSSRYLVKRTGEKVFLECVQDMDHENMFWYRQDPGLGLRLIYFSYDVKMKEKGDIPEGYSVSREKKERFSLILESASTNQTSMYLCASSTGEQFFGPGTRLTVL.

This chain connects TRBV3-1 to TRBJ2-2; D is undetermined. The CDR3 covers 14 residues. Germline CDR1 LGHDT, CDR2 YNNKEL (reference sequence). V lost 2 bases and J 5 bases, leaving 9 bases between the germline ends. CDR3 amino acids: CASSQFGSTGELFF. Written as DNA, the CDR3 is TGTGCCAGCAGCCAATTTGGCAGTACCGGGGAGCTGTTTTTT.

The rearrangement joins TRBV7-8 to TRBJ2-2; D gene ambiguous. This CDR3 comprises 14 residues. Trimming took off 5 bases at V and 2 bases at J, with 9 bases between the two ends. Germline lookup yields CDR1 SGHVS and CDR2 FQNEAQ. Here the CDR3 reads CASSRDGNTGELFF. CDR3 nucleotides: TGTGCCAGCAGCCGAGACGGAAACACCGGGGAGCTGTTTTTT.